The 20 T cell receptor beta chains reported below all come from one sample, sequenced in a study of cytomegalovirus exposure and HLA in healthy donors. PCR was performed using 60 Vbeta and 13 Jbeta primers. Assay: immunoSEQ multiplex PCR; the TCRdb copy retains only in-frame clones and omits some. The sample table includes 150,000 or so clones. Sequencing was performed on PBMCs. These receptors were collected from a woman in her 50s in good health and CMV-seronegative.

The chain carries TRBV15 and TRBJ2-6; D ambiguous. Germline CDR1 and CDR2: LNHNV and YYDKDF (reference sequence). The CDR3 runs to 19 residues. V lost 0 bases to trimming and J lost 0 bases, with 15 bases between them. The CDR3 sequence: CATSRDLNSPSSGANVLTF. The CDR3 nucleotides read TGTGCCACCAGCAGAGATCTGAACAGTCCGTCCTCTGGGGCCAACGTCCTGACTTTC.

CDR3 DNA sequence: TGTGCCAGCAGCTCTCCCTGGCATGAGCAGTTCTTC. Amino acid sequence: CASSSPWHEQFF. The chain recombines TRBV7-8 with TRBJ2-1, with D uncertain. The CDR3 contains 12 residues. Germline CDR1 reads SGHVS; CDR2 reads FQNEAQ. Deletions cut 4 bases from V and 8 bases from J, with 9 bases between.

V usage is TRBV5-6 and J usage is TRBJ1-2, with D possibly being TRBD1 (6 bases). V lost 0 bases and J lost 8, with 17 bases in between. Per the germline V gene, CDR1 is SGHDT and CDR2 is YYEEEE. The CDR3 covers 15 residues. For the CDR3, the DNA is TGTGCCAGCAGCTTGGCCGGGCGGGGGGCGAGCGGCTACACCTTC. It is translated as CASSLAGRGASGYTF. Together with reference TRBV5-6 and TRBJ1-2, the CDR3 gives the full variable domain: DAGVTQSPTHLIKTRGQQVTLRCSPKSGHDTVSWYQQALGQGPQFIFQYYEEEERQRGNFPDRFSGHQFPNYSSELNVNALLLGDSALYLCASSLAGRGASGYTFGSGTRLTVV.

The V call is TRBV7-3, the J call TRBJ1-2, with D possibly matching TRBD1 (6 bases). Germline CDR1 is SGHTA and CDR2 is FQGTGA. The V end lost 5 bases, the J end lost 6 bases, and 19 bases lay between the germline ends. The CDR3 is made up of 15 amino acids. The CDR3 is CASSPQGRLSNGYTF. The CDR3 DNA follows: TGTGCCAGCAGCCCACAGGGACGGCTTAGTAATGGCTACACCTTC.

The chain has TRBV30 and TRBJ1-2, with D tentatively TRBD1 (5 bases). The V end was cut by 7 bases, the J end by 12 bases, with 24 bases between. Germline V gene data show CDR1 as GTSNPN and CDR2 as SVGIG (reference sequence). The CDR3 runs to 13 residues. CDR3 DNA sequence: TGTGCCTACACTCCTAGAGGTCGGGGGTCTAACACCTTC. Amino acids: CAYTPRGRGSNTF.

The genes are TRBV28 and TRBJ1-4; 10 bases fit TRBD1. V trimming: 10 bases; J trimming: 7 bases; junction bases outside the gene matches: 15. The CDR3 spans 16 residues. Germline values: CDR1 MDHEN, CDR2 SYDVKM. CDR3 coding DNA: TGTGCCACCTCCGAGACAGGGGGCAGCTCGGTTGAAAAACTGTTTTTT. Translating gives CATSETGGSSVEKLFF.

J is TRBJ2-5 and V is TRBV6-5, with D possibly TRBD1 on 6 matching bases. The assigned J gene may be wrong: the sequence end matches TRBJ2-7 better. Germline lookup yields CDR1 MNHEY and CDR2 SVGAGI. CDR3 size: 14 residues. CDR3 region: CASSRDRLAYEQYF. The CDR3 DNA reads as TGTGCCAGCAGTCGCGACAGGCTTGCCTACGAGCAGTACTTC.

J is TRBJ1-1 and V is TRBV11-3, with D perhaps matching TRBD1 (6 bases). Germline V gene sequence: CDR1 SGHNT, CDR2 YENEEA. There are 14 residues in the CDR3. Trimming pared 5 bases from V and 0 bases from J, leaving 10 bases between. The CDR3 here is CASSEDRLNTEAFF. CDR3 DNA: TGTGCCAGCAGCGAAGACAGGTTGAACACTGAAGCTTTCTTT.

The rearrangement joins TRBV4-1 to TRBJ1-5; D remains ambiguous. V shed 0 bases and J shed 8 bases, with 11 bases lying between them. In germline, CDR1 is MGHRA, CDR2 YSYEKL. CDR3 length: 14 amino acids. CDR3 protein: CASSQDLELEPQHF. CDR3 nucleotides: TGCGCCAGCAGCCAAGACCTCGAGCTGGAGCCCCAGCATTTT.

This chain joins TRBV7-3 and TRBJ2-7; maybe TRBD2 (7 bases). The CDR3 covers 15 residues. CDR1 is SGHTA, CDR2 FQGTGA, per germline. Trimming stripped 5 bases from V and 3 bases from J, with 17 bases between. CDR3 nucleotide sequence: TGTGCCAGCAGCGAGGGGGGGACAAACAACTACGAGCAGTACTTC. Its translation: CASSEGGTNNYEQYF.

The chain has TRBV18 and TRBJ2-1, with D maybe TRBD1 (5 bases). This CDR3 has 16 amino acids. V lost 2 bases and J 1 base, leaving 12 bases between the germline ends. CDR1 is KGHSH, CDR2 LQKENI, per germline. The CDR3 DNA reads as TGTGCCAGCTCACCAAGCTGGGCAGGGTCCTACAATGAGCAGTTCTTC. Its protein product is CASSPSWAGSYNEQFF. Together with reference TRBV18 and TRBJ2-1, the CDR3 gives the full variable domain: NAGVMQNPRHLVRRRGQEARLRCSPMKGHSHVYWYRQLPEEGLKFMVYLQKENIIDESGMPKERFSAEFPKEGPSILRIQQVVRGDSAAYFCASSPSWAGSYNEQFFGPGTRLTVL.

The chain joins TRBV19 to TRBJ1-1; a possible D gene is TRBD1 (6 bases). V was cut by 1 base and J by 6 bases, with 15 bases left in between. Germline V gene sequence: CDR1 LNHDA, CDR2 SQIVND (reference sequence). The CDR3 has 15 amino acids. The CDR3 loop is CASSIAAGAPAEAFF. As DNA, the CDR3 is TGTGCCAGTAGTATAGCGGCAGGGGCGCCTGCTGAAGCTTTCTTT. The whole variable domain, filled in from reference TRBV19 and TRBJ1-1, reads DGGITQSPKYLFRKEGQNVTLSCEQNLNHDAMYWYRQDPGQGLRLIYYSQIVNDFQKGDIAEGYSVSREKKESFPLTVTSAQKNPTAFYLCASSIAAGAPAEAFFGQGTRLTVV.

This chain connects TRBV4-2 to TRBJ1-4, with TRBD1 identical over 7 bases. The CDR3 spans 16 residues. Germline V CDR1 and CDR2: LGHNA, YNFKEQ. J was trimmed by 4 bases and V by 0 bases; bases with no gene match: 5. The CDR3 loop is CASSQDPGQINEKLFF. CDR3 in DNA: TGTGCCAGCAGCCAAGATCCGGGACAGATTAATGAAAAACTGTTTTTT.

V and J are TRBV12-2 and TRBJ1-1; TRBD1 reflects the table's D call only, with no check against the DNA. TRBV12-2 is assigned pseudogene status. The CDR3 length is 16 residues. The CDR3 protein is CASRLVGRTMNTEAFF. In DNA, the CDR3 is TGTGCAAGTCGCTTAGTTGGCAGAACCATGAACACTGAAGCTTTCTTT.

V and J are TRBV29-1 and TRBJ2-7, with TRBD2 identical over 9 bases. Germline V gene sequence: CDR1 SQVTM, CDR2 ANQGSEA. The trim removed 7 bases at V and 5 bases at J, leaving 3 bases unmatched. The CDR3 contains 11 residues. The CDR3, as DNA: TGCAGCGGGACTAGCGAAGACGAGCAGTACTTC. This translates into CSGTSEDEQYF.

V usage is TRBV25-1 and J usage is TRBJ1-2; no clear D. V was cut by 5 bases and J by 6 bases, with 13 bases left in between. The CDR3 is 13 amino acids. Germline CDR1 and CDR2: MGHDK and SYGVNS. CDR3: CASSPGFRDGYTF. DNA of the CDR3: TGTGCCAGCAGTCCGGGGTTTCGCGATGGCTACACCTTC.

The V call is TRBV28, the J call TRBJ1-5; tentatively, D is TRBD1 (5 bases). V dropped 7 bases and J dropped 4 bases, with 14 bases sitting between them. The germline V gene has CDR1 MDHEN and CDR2 SYDVKM. The CDR3 has 14 amino acids. CDR3 DNA sequence: TGTGCCAGCACCCCGGGACTGGGGAATCAGCCCCAGCATTTT. It translates to CASTPGLGNQPQHF. Complete variable domain (other parts from reference TRBV28 and TRBJ1-5): DVKVTQSSRYLVKRTGEKVFLECVQDMDHENMFWYRQDPGLGLRLIYFSYDVKMKEKGDIPEGYSVSREKKERFSLILESASTNQTSMYLCASTPGLGNQPQHFGDGTRLSIL.

The genes are TRBV29-1 and TRBJ2-2; unclear D gene. Trimming stripped 0 bases from V and 6 bases from J, with 11 bases between. The germline V gene encodes CDR1 SQVTM and CDR2 ANQGSEA. The CDR3 spans 14 residues. The CDR3 spells CSVEDLRSPGELFF. As DNA, the CDR3 is TGCAGCGTTGAAGATCTTCGCAGTCCCGGGGAGCTGTTTTTT.

The chain carries TRBV5-5 and TRBJ2-7; possible D gene TRBD1, 6 bases. Trimming stripped 2 bases from V and 10 bases from J, with 10 bases between. Looked up from germline, CDR1 is SGHKS and CDR2 is YYEKEE (reference sequence). The CDR3 has 11 amino acids. The CDR3 reads CASSFRQAQYF. CDR3 nucleotides: TGTGCCAGCAGCTTCCGACAGGCTCAGTACTTC.

The gene calls are TRBV6-5 and TRBJ1-2, with D possibly being TRBD1 (6 bases). Per germline, CDR1 MNHEY and CDR2 SVGAGI. V was cut by 6 bases and J by 2 bases, with 10 bases left in between. There are 13 residues in the CDR3. The DNA for the CDR3 is TGTGCCAGCAGGCCCGACAGGAACTATGGCTACACCTTC. Translating it yields CASRPDRNYGYTF.